Below, one TCR beta chain is given with its context. The data originate from a study of chemoradiotherapy in HPV16-positive cancers. Here immunoSEQ multiplex PCR was the method, and the copy in TCRdb shows in-frame clones only, minus some. The sample has about 19,000 clones; roughly 84% are singletons. CDR1 and CDR2 from the germline V gene are SGHTA and FQGNSA. Deletions cut 6 bases from V and 8 bases from J, with 14 bases between. The CDR3 runs to 13 residues. Sequencing was performed on blood, taken from a patient who underwent chemoradiotherapy. The rearrangement links TRBV7-2 to TRBJ2-1, with D maybe TRBD1 (6 bases). This clonotype was sampled from a human donor with HPV-associated anogenital cancer. The CDR3 nucleotides read TGTGCCAGCAGTTTTGACAGGTCCCATGAGCAGTTCTTC. Protein sequence: CASSFDRSHEQFF.